The present T cell receptor beta chain was sequenced within a study of T cell responses to AZD1222 COVID-19 vaccine. Here immunoSEQ multiplex PCR was the method, and the copy in TCRdb shows in-frame clones only, minus some. The sample shows around 95,000 clones, around nine tenths of them seen only once. This clone was seen once. This CDR3 is built from 18 residues. Germline values: CDR1 SGHDT, CDR2 YYEEEE. The V segment lost 2 bases and the J segment 1 base; nucleotides outside the gene matches: 7. This receptor was identified in an adult in good health. The V and J genes are TRBV5-6 and TRBJ2-3; 13 nucleotides agree with TRBD2. The material was peripheral blood, obtained on day 0 of AZD1222 vaccination. CDR3 sequence: CASSFRGLAGSRTDTQYF. The DNA of the CDR3 is TGTGCCAGCAGCTTTCGGGGACTAGCGGGATCCCGCACAGATACGCAGTATTTT.